This T cell receptor (beta chain) was retrieved from a study of cytomegalovirus exposure and HLA in healthy donors. Regarding the study as a whole: Later, TCR association rates were found to vary by HLA locus, highest for DRB1 and lowest for HLA-C. In a later analysis, compared with equally common non-associated chains, HLA-associated beta chains were more expanded. Some V segments could not be told apart, so they were left out, TRBV6-2 and TRBV6-3 among them.

CDR3 size: 16 residues. Trimming cost V 5 bases and J 7 bases; bases outside gene matches: 12. Germline values: CDR1 SGHAT, CDR2 FQNNGV. PCR primers comprised 60 Vbeta and 13 Jbeta primers. Clones were read by immunoSEQ multiplex PCR, and TCRdb kept only the in-frame ones, dropping some. The sample shows fewer than 200,000 clones, roughly 80% of them seen only once. This clone has a handful of counts. Its antigen is as yet unknown. Specimen: PBMCs. The gene calls are TRBV11-2 and TRBJ2-1, with TRBD2 matching over 9 bases. The sequence was collected from a woman between 18 and 29 years old in good health and CMV-seronegative. DNA of the CDR3: TGTGCCAGCAGCCCGTACTTGCGGGAGGGTAAAAATGAGCAGTTCTTC. It codes for CASSPYLREGKNEQFF.